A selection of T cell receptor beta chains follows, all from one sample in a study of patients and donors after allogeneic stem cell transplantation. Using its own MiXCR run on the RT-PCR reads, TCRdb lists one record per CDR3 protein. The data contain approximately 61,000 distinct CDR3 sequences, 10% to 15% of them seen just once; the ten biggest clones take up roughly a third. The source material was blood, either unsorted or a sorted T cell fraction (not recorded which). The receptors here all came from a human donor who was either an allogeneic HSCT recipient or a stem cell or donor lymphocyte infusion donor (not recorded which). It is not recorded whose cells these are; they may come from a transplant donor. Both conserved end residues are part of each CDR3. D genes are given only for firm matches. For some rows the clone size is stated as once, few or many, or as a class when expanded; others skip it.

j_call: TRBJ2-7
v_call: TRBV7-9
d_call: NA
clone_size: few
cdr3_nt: TGTGCCAGCAGCTTAGGGAGGGAGCAGTACTTC
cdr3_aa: CASSLGREQYF

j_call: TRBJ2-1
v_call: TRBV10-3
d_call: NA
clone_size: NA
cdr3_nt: TGTGCCATCAGTGTAGGTGAACGTGATGAGCAGTTCTTC
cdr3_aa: CAISVGERDEQFF

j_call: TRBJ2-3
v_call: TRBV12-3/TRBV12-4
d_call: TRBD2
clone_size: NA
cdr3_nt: TGTGCCAGCAGTTTTCTGGGACTAGAGTATCATACGCAGTATTTT
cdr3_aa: CASSFLGLEYHTQYF

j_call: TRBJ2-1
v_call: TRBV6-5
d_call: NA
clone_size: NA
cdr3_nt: TGTGCCAGCAGGGCCAGCGGTGAGCAGTTCTTC
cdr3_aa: CASRASGEQFF

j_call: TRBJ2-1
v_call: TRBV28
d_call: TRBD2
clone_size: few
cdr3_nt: TGTGCCAGCAATTCGCTAGCGGGAGGGACGGCGCAGTTCTTC
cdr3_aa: CASNSLAGGTAQFF

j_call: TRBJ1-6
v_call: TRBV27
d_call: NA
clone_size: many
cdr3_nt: TGTGCCAGCAGTTTTTTGGGGGACGGCTCCTATAATTCACCCCTCCACTTT
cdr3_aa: CASSFLGDGSYNSPLHF

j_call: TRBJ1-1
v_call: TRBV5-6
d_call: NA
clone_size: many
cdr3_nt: TGTGCCAGCAGCTTGATCGGGGTCGACACTGAAGCTTTCTTT
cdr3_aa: CASSLIGVDTEAFF

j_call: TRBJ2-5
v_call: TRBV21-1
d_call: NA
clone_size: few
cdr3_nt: TGTGCCAGCAGCACAGAGACAGAAGGAGAGACCCAGTACTTC
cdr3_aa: CASSTETEGETQYF

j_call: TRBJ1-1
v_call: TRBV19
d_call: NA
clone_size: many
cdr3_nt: TGTGCCAGTAGGCTTGGTAGGACTGAAGCTTTCTTT
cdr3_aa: CASRLGRTEAFF

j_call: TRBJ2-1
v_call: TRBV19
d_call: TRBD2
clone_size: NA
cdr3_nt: TGTGCCAGTACCCCGGCGACTAGCGGGGGGAATGAGCAGTTCTTC
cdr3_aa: CASTPATSGGNEQFF

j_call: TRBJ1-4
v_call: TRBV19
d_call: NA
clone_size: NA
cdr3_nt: TGTGCCAGCAGCGACGCAGGGACGCCGGGTAATGAAAAACTGTTTTTT
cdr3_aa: CASSDAGTPGNEKLFF

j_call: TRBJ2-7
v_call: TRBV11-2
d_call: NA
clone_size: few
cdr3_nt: TGTGCCAGCAGCCTCGGGTCTCCGTCCTACGAGCAGTACTTC
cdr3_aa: CASSLGSPSYEQYF

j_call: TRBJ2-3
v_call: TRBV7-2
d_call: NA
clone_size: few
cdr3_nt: TGTGCCAGCACCCTCCTTTCAGATACGCAGTATTTT
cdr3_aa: CASTLLSDTQYF

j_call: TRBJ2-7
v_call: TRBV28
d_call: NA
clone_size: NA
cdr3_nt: TGTGCCAGCAAGGGGTACTACGAGCAGTACTTC
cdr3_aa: CASKGYYEQYF

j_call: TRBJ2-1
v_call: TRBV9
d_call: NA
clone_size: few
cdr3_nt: TGTGCCAGTATGGGGGGCGCCCTAGGAAATGAGCAGTTCTTC
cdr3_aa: CASMGGALGNEQFF

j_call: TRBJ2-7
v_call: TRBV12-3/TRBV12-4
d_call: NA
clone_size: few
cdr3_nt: TGTGCCAGCAGTCGGGAGCAAAAATTCTCCTACGAGCAGTACTTC
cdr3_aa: CASSREQKFSYEQYF

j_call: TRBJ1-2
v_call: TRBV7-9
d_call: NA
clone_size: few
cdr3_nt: TGTGCCAGCAGCTTTCCGGGGGGCTCGGAGACCTATGGCTACACCTTC
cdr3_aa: CASSFPGGSETYGYTF

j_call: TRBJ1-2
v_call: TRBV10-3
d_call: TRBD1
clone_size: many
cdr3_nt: TGTGCCATCATGGGAACGACAGGGGTCTCCACCTTC
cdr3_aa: CAIMGTTGVSTF

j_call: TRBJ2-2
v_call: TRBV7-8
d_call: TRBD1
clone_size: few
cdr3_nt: TGTGCCAGCACCCCCATGGACAGGGAGGACACCGGGGAGCTGTTTTTT
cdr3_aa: CASTPMDREDTGELFF

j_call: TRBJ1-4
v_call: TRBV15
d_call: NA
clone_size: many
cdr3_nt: TGTGCCACCAGCAGAGAACAGGGATGGGAAAAACTGTTTTTT
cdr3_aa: CATSREQGWEKLFF

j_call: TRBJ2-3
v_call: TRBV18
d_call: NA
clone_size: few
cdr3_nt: TGTGCCAGCTCACCACCGGTTGGGAACTCGAACACAGATACGCAGTATTTT
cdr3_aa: CASSPPVGNSNTDTQYF

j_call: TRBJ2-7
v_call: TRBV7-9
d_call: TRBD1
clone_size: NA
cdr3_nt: TGTGCCAGCAGCCACCGGGACAGGGGGACCGAGCAGTACTTC
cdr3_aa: CASSHRDRGTEQYF